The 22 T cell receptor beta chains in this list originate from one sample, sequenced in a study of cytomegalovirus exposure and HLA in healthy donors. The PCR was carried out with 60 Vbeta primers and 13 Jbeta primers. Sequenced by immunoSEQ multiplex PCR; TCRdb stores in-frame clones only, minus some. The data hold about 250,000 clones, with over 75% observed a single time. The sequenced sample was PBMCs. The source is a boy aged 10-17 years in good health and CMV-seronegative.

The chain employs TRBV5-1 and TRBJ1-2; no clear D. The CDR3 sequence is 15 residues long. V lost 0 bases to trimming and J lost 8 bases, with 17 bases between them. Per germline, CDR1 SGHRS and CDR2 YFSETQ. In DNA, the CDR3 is TGCGCCAGCAGCTTGGTCCCAGCGGATCCTTCGGGCTACACCTTC. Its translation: CASSLVPADPSGYTF.

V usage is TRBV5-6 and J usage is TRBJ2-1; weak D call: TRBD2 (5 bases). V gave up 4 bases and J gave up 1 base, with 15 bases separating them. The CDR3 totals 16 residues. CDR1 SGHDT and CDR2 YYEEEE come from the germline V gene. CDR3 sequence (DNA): TGTGCCAGCAGCGGCTCCGGGATGGTGTCCTACAATGAGCAGTTCTTC. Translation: CASSGSGMVSYNEQFF.

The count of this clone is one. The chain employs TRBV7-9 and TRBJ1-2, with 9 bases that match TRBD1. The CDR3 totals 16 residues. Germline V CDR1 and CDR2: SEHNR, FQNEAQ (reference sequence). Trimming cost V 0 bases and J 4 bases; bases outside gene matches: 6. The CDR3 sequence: CASSLAYRGLGYGYTF. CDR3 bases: TGTGCCAGCAGCTTAGCCTACAGGGGGCTAGGCTATGGCTACACCTTC.

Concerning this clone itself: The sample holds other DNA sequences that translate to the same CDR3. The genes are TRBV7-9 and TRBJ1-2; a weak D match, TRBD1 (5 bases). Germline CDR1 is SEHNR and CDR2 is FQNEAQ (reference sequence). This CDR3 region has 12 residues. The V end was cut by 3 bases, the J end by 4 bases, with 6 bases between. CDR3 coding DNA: TGTGCCAGCAGCTTGGGGGGCTATGGCTACACCTTC. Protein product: CASSLGGYGYTF.

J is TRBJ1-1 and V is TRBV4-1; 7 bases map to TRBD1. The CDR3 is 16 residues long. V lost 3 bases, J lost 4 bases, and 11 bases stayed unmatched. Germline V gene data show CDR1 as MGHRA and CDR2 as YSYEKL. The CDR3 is CASSQALNTGVTEAFF. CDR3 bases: TGCGCCAGCAGCCAGGCCCTCAACACAGGGGTCACTGAAGCTTTCTTT.

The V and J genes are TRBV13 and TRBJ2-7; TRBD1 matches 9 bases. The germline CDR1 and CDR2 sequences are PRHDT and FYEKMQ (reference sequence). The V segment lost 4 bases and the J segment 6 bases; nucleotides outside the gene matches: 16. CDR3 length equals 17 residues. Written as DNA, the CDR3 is TGTGCCAGCAGCTCTAACCCCCCCGGGACAGGGATCCGCGAGCAGTACTTC. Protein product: CASSSNPPGTGIREQYF.

The chain's CDR3 is CASSLFRTDTEAFF. The CDR3 DNA is TGTGCCAGCAGCTTATTCCGGACAGACACTGAAGCTTTCTTT. The V call is TRBV11-3, the J call TRBJ1-1; weak D call: TRBD1 (6 bases). Per germline, CDR1 SGHNT and CDR2 YENEEA. V was pared by 2 bases and J by 3 bases, with 10 bases between. This CDR3 has 14 amino acids.

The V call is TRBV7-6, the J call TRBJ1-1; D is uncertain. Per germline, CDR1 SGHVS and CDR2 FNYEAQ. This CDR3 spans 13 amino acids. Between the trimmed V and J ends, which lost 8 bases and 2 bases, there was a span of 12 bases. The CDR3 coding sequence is TGTGCCAGCGCCCGGGGTCCTAACACTGAAGCTTTCTTT. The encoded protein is CASARGPNTEAFF. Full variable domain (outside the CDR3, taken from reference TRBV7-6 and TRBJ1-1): GAGVSQSPRYKVTKRGQDVALRCDPISGHVSLYWYRQALGQGPEFLTYFNYEAQQDKSGLPNDRFSAERPEGSISTLTIQRTEQRDSAMYRCASARGPNTEAFFGQGTRLTVV.

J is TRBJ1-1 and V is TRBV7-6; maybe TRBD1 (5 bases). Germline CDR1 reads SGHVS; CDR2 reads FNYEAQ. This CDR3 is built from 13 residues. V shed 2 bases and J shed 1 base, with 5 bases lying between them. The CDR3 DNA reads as TGTGCCAGCAGCTTAACAGGGAACACTGAAGCTTTCTTT. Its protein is CASSLTGNTEAFF.

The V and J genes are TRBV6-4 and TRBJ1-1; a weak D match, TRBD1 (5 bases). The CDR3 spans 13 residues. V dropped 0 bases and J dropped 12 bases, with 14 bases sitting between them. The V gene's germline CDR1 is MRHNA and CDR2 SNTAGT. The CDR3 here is CASSDSGGLRTFF. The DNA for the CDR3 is TGTGCCAGCAGTGACTCGGGGGGTTTAAGGACTTTCTTT.

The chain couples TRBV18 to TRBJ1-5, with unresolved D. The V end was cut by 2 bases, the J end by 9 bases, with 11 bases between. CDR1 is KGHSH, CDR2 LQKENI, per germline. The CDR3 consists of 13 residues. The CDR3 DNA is TGTGCCAGCTCACCAGGGGAGAGGTGGCCCCAGCATTTT. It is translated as CASSPGERWPQHF.

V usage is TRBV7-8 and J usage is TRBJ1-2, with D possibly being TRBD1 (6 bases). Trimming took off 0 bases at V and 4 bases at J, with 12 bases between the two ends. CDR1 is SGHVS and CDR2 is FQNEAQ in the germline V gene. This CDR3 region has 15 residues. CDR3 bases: TGTGCCAGCAGCTTAGCGACGACAGGCTTCTATGGCTACACCTTC. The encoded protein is CASSLATTGFYGYTF.

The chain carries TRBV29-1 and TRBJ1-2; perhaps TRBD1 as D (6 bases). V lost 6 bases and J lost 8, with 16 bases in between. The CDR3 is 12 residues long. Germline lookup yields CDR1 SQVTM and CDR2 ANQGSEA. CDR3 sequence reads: CSVALTGPGYTF. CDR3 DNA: TGCAGCGTCGCTCTCACAGGGCCCGGCTACACCTTC.

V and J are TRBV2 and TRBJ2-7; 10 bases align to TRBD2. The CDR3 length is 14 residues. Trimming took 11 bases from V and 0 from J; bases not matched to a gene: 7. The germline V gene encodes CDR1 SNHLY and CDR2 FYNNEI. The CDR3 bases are TGTGCCGGCGTTGGACTAGCGGTCTCCTACGAGCAGTACTTC. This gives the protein CAGVGLAVSYEQYF. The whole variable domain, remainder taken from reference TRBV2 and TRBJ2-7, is EPEVTQTPSHQVTQMGQEVILRCVPISNHLYFYWYRQILGQKVEFLVSFYNNEISEKSEIFDDQFSVERPDGSNFTLKIRSTKLEDSAMYFCAGVGLAVSYEQYFGPGTRLTVT.

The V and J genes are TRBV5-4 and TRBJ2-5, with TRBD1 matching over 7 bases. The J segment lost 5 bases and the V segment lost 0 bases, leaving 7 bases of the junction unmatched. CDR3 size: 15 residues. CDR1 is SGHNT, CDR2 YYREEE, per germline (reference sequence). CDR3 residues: CASSLGQGFGETQYF. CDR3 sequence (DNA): TGTGCCAGCAGCTTGGGACAGGGTTTCGGGGAGACCCAGTACTTC.

The CDR3 DNA reads TGCGCCAGCAGCCCGGGACTCACGGCGGTCGAGCAGTACTTC. It encodes CASSPGLTAVEQYF. The V and J genes are TRBV5-1 and TRBJ2-7; possible D gene TRBD2, 6 bases. Per the germline V gene, CDR1 is SGHRS and CDR2 is YFSETQ. The CDR3 is 14 amino acids. V was cut by 4 bases and J by 6 bases, with 17 bases left in between.

CDR3 residues: CASSTTGLTNEKLFF. CDR3 sequence (DNA): TGCGCCAGCAGCACCACAGGTTTAACTAATGAAAAACTGTTTTTT. V and J are TRBV4-1 and TRBJ1-4; D might be TRBD1 (5 bases). Germline V lookup: CDR1 MGHRA, CDR2 YSYEKL. This CDR3 contains 15 residues. V lost 5 bases and J lost 1, with 11 bases in between.

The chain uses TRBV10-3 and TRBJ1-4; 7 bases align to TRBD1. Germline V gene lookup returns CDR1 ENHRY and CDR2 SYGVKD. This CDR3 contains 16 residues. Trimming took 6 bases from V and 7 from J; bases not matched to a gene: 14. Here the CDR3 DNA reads TGTGCCATCAGCCGACTGAGGGGGGACAGTACTGAAAAACTGTTTTTT. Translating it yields CAISRLRGDSTEKLFF.

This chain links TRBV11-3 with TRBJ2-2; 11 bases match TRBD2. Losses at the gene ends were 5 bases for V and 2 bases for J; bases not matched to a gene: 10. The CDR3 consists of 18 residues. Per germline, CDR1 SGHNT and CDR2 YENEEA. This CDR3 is CASSPWDSGRVNTGELFF. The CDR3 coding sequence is TGTGCCAGCAGCCCATGGGATAGCGGGAGGGTAAACACCGGGGAGCTGTTTTTT. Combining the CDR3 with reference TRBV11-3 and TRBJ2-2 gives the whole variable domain EAGVVQSPRYKIIEKKQPVAFWCNPISGHNTLYWYLQNLGQGPELLIRYENEEAVDDSQLPKDRFSAERLKGVDSTLKIQPAELGDSAVYLCASSPWDSGRVNTGELFFGEGSRLTVL.

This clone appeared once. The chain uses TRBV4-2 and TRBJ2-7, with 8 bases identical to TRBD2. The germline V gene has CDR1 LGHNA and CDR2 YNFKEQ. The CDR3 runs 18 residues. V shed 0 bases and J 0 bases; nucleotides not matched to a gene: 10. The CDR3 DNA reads TGTGCCAGCAGCCAAGACTCGGGCGGGGGGACCACCTCCTACGAGCAGTACTTC. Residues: CASSQDSGGGTTSYEQYF.

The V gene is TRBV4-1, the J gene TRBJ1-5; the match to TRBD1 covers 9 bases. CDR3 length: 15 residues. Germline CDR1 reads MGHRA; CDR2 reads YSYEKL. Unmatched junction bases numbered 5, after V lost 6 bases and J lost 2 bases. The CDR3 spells CASRPTGGGNQPQHF. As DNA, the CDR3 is TGCGCCAGCAGACCGACAGGGGGGGGCAATCAGCCCCAGCATTTT.

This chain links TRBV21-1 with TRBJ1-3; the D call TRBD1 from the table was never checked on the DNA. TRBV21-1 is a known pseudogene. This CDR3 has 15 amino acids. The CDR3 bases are TGTGCCAGCAGGAAGACAGTGTCTAAGGGAAACACCATATATTTT. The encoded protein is CASRKTVSKGNTIYF.